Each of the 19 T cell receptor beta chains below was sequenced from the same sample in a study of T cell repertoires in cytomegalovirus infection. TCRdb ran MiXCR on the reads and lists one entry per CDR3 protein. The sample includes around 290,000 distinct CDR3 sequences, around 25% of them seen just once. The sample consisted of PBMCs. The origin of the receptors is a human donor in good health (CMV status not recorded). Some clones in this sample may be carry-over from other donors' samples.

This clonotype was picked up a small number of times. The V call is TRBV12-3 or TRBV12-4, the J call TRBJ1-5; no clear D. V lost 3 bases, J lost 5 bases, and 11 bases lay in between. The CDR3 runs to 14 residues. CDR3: CASSLGTDYQPQHF. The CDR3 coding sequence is TGTGCCAGCAGTTTGGGAACGGACTATCAGCCCCAGCATTTT.

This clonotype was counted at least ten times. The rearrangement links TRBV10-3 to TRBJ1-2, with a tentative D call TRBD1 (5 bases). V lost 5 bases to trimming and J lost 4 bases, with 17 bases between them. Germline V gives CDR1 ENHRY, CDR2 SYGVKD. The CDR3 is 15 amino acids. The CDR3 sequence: CAISPRAGPPYGYTF. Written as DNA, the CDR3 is TGTGCCATCAGTCCTCGGGCAGGGCCCCCCTATGGCTACACCTTC.

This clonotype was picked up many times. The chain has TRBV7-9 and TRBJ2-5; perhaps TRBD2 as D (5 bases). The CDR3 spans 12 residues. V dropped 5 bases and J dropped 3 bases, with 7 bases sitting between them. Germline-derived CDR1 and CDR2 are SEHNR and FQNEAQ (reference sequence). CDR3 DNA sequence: TGTGCCAGCAGCAGAGGGAAAGAGACCCAGTACTTC. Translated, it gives CASSRGKETQYF.

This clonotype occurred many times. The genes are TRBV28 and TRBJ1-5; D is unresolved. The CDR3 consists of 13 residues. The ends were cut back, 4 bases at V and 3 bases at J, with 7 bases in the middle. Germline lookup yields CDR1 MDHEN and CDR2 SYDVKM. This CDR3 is CASSYNHNQPQHF. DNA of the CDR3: TGTGCCAGCAGTTACAATCACAATCAGCCCCAGCATTTT.

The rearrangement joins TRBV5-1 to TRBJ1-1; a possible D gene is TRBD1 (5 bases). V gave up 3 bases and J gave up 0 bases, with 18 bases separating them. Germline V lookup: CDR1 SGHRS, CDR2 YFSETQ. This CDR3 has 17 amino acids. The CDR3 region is CASSSPGRGNMNTEAFF. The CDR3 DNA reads TGCGCCAGCAGCTCGCCGGGGAGGGGTAACATGAACACTGAAGCTTTCTTT. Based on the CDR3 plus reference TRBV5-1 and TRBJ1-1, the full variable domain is KAGVTQTPRYLIKTRGQQVTLSCSPISGHRSVSWYQQTPGQGLQFLFEYFSETQRNKGNFPGRFSGRQFSNSRSEMNVSTLELGDSALYLCASSSPGRGNMNTEAFFGQGTRLTVV.

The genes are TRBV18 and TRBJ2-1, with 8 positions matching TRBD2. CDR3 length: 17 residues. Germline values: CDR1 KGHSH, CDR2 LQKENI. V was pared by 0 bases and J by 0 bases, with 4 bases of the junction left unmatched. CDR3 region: CASSPPNGGASYNEQFF. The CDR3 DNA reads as TGTGCCAGCTCACCACCAAACGGGGGGGCCTCCTACAATGAGCAGTTCTTC.

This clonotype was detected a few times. The CDR3 loop is CASSIPGTSGTYEQYF. The CDR3 nucleotides are TGTGCCAGTAGTATCCCCGGGACTAGCGGCACCTACGAGCAGTACTTC. J is TRBJ2-7 and V is TRBV19; 11 bases agree with TRBD2. This CDR3 is built from 16 residues. Unmatched junction bases numbered 6, after V lost 3 bases and J lost 2 bases. Germline V gene lookup returns CDR1 LNHDA and CDR2 SQIVND (reference sequence).

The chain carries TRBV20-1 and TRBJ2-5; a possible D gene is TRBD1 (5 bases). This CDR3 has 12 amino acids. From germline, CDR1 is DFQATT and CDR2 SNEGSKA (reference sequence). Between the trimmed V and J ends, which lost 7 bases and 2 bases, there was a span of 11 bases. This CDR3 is CSVPQVQETQYF. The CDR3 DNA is TGCAGTGTCCCACAGGTACAAGAGACCCAGTACTTC.

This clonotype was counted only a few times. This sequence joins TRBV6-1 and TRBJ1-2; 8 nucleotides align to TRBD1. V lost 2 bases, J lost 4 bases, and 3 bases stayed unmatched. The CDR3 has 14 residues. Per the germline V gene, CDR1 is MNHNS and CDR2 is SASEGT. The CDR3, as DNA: TGTGCCAGCAGTGAATCAGGGGGCGGCTATGGCTACACCTTC. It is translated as CASSESGGGYGYTF.

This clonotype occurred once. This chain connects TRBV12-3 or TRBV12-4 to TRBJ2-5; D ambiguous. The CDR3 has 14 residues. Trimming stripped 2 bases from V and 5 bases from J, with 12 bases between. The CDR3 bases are TGTGCCAGCAGTTTAAACTGGGTGGAGGAGACCCAGTACTTC. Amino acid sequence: CASSLNWVEETQYF.

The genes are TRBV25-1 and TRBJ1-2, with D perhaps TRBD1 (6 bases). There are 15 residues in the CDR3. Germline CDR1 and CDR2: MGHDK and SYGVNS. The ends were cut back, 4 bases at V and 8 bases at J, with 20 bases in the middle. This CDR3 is CASSAIVPGEEGYTF. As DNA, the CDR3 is TGTGCCAGCAGTGCGATAGTCCCAGGGGAGGAGGGCTACACCTTC.

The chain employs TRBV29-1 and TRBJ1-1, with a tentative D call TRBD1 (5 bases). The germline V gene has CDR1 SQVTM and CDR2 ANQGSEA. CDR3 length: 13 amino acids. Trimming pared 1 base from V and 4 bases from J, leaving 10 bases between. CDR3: CSVEVGAGTEAFF. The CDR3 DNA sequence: TGCAGCGTTGAAGTTGGGGCAGGCACTGAAGCTTTCTTT.

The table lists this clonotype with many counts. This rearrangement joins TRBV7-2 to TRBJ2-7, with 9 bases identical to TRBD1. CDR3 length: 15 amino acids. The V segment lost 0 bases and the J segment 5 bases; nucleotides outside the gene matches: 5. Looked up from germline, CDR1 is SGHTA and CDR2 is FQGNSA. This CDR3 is CASSLAGQGVHEQYV. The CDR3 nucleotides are TGTGCCAGCAGCTTAGCGGGACAGGGTGTCCACGAGCAGTACGTC.

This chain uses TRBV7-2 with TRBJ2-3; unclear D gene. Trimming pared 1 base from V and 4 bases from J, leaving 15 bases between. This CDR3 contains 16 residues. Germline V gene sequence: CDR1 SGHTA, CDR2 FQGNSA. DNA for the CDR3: TGTGCCAGCAGCTTAGAGTCTCTACTTTGGCCAGATACGCAGTATTTT. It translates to CASSLESLLWPDTQYF.

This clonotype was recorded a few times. CDR3 nucleotide sequence: TGTGCCAGCAGCTTAGCCTGGGGACACTCGTACGAGCAGTACTTC. This sequence encodes CASSLAWGHSYEQYF. This chain links TRBV7-2 with TRBJ2-7; the D gene is possibly TRBD1 (6 bases). Trimming removed 0 bases from V and 4 bases from J, with 13 bases in between. This CDR3 has 15 amino acids. Germline CDR1 SGHTA, CDR2 FQGNSA.

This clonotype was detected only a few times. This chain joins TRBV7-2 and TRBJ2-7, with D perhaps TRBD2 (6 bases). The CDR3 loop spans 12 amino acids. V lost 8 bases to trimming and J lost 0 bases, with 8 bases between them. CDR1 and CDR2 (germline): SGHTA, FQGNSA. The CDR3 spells CASGRGSYEQYF. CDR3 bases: TGTGCCAGCGGGCGGGGCTCCTACGAGCAGTACTTC.

The CDR3 reads CASSLGGEPQHF. DNA for the CDR3: TGTGCCAGCAGTTTAGGGGGGGAGCCCCAGCATTTT. This rearrangement joins TRBV28 to TRBJ1-5; maybe TRBD1 (5 bases). The length of the CDR3 is 12 residues. Trimming pared 2 bases from V and 8 bases from J, leaving 7 bases between. Germline V gives CDR1 MDHEN, CDR2 SYDVKM.

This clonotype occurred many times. DNA for the CDR3: TGCGCCAGCAGCCAAAGCTTCCTAGCGGGGAGGAAAGAAGAGACCCAGTACTTC. Its translation is CASSQSFLAGRKEETQYF. This rearrangement joins TRBV4-1 to TRBJ2-5, with 9 bases lining up with TRBD2. CDR3 size: 18 residues. Germline lookup yields CDR1 MGHRA and CDR2 YSYEKL. The junction had 13 bases not matched to a gene; V was cut back by 2 bases and J by 3 bases.

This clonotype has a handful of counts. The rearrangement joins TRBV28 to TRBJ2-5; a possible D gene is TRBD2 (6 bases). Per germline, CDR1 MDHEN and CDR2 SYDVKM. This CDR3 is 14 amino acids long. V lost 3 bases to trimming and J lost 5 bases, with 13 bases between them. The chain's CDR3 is CASSLGGSGETQYF. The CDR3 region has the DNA TGTGCCAGCAGTTTGGGGGGATCAGGCGAGACCCAGTACTTC.